This T cell receptor (beta chain) originates from a study of CD8 T cells in Susac syndrome (dated 2019 in TCRdb). Background on the whole study: Among the Susac syndrome patients who were sequenced, clinically active disease was present in roughly six and clinical remission was observed in eight. Clonality of the CD8+ T cell repertoire was compared between over ten healthy donors, approximately 14 Susac syndrome patients and some 15 multiple sclerosis patients. At blood withdrawal, Susac syndrome patients were either therapy-naive, taking corticosteroids (in some cases with IVIg as well), or taking IVIg alone. Repertoire sequencing was used to test whether CD8+ T cell activation and differentiation in Susac syndrome was antigen driven.

RNA was extracted using the RNeasy kit, and about 0.45 to 1 microgram was reverse transcribed with random hexamers. TCR beta CDR3 regions were amplified with the immunoSEQ multiplex PCR assay covering 54 Vbeta and 13 Jbeta segments. PCR amplification bias was corrected using a synthetic template baseline for primer optimization and computational correction. In the source study's methods: Reads were annotated to V, D and J genes per IMGT and analyzed with immunoSEQ Analyzer, keeping only productive sequences. Clonality was calculated as one minus the Shannon entropy normalized by log2 of the number of productive unique sequences. Public and private clones were assessed among the 100 most prevalent clones of each patient and control. A clone was defined as Susac-specific if it was absent from the healthy and MS cohorts, from approximately 980 published viral clones and from other ImmuneACCESS disease sequences. The raw public data were reprocessed by TCRdb itself: fastp quality trimming at Q25, MiXCR clonotype calling, in-frame beta chains only. Rows are combined by CDR3 protein, so each entry shows the most common genes and DNA. TCRdb, not the original authors, processed these V and J calls. The sample includes 84,000 or so distinct CDR3 sequences, with about 96% observed a single time. Together, the top ten hold approximately 0.39% of the sample.

Sequences SNHLY (CDR1) and FYNNEI (CDR2) are obtained from the germline V gene. The CDR3, from cysteine to phenylalanine, totals 17 residues. Just CDR3 DNA is preserved here, 51 bases in frame from base 1. For this chain, trimming is 7 bases at the V end and 10 bases at the J end, and the number of junction bases without a gene match is 20. Note on this clonotype: The clone's antigen remains unknown. The record has no base qualities; no much larger clone is one base away.

High-throughput TCR beta sequencing profiled peripheral blood CD8+ and CD4+ T cells from healthy donors, Susac syndrome patients and multiple sclerosis patients. Recently defined diagnostic criteria for definite or probable disease were met by the Susac syndrome patients. Bulk CD8+ and CD4+ T cells were purified by magnetic negative isolation, whereas CD8+ TEMRA cells were enriched by FACS. Blood was collected in EDTA tubes and processed within 24 hours, with PBMCs isolated through density gradient centrifugation. PBMCs destined for TCR sequencing were cryopreserved in liquid nitrogen and later thawed in a 37 °C water bath. The sorted or isolated CD4+, CD8+ and CD8+ TEMRA cells reached a purity of at least 90%. Findings and caveats that apply to the study as a whole: Clonal expansion was seen in Susac syndrome CD8+ repertoires, peaking in CD8+ TEMRA cells and being greater in clinically active patients than in remitting ones. The study acknowledged that relatively few individuals were included in the TCR sequencing and HLA analysis. Sixteen Susac-specific public clones were identified in the total CD8+ repertoire, and 5 or 6 Susac-specific public clones were identified in the CD8+ TEMRA repertoire.

Sequenced input: CD8+ T cells from PBMCs. The receptor's source is a human donor with Susac syndrome. This receptor chain uses TRBV2 and TRBJ2-1, and 9 junction bases match TRBD2. The DNA sequence follows: TGTGCCAGCACCCCTTTCTCCGGGACTAGCCCCTCCAGCGAGCAGTTCTTC. This translates into CASTPFSGTSPSSEQFF.